The T cell receptor (beta chain) described here comes from a study of long-term antiretroviral therapy in people with HIV. Study background: The earliest samples came from an era when ART typically awaited falling CD4 counts.

This clone showed up just once. The CDR3 length is 14 residues. Germline values: CDR1 SGHVS, CDR2 FQNEAQ. V shed 4 bases, J shed 2 bases, and the junction held 2 bases outside the gene matches. The assay, immunoSEQ v3.0, was run at survey level. Sequencing used immunoSEQ multiplex PCR; TCRdb keeps in-frame clones, though not all of them. The sample includes over 25,000 clones, about 77% of them seen just once. This sequence was found in a young man with HIV. The specimen comprised unsorted PBMCs, sampled 1.5 years before starting antiretroviral therapy. The rearrangement links TRBV7-8 to TRBJ2-1, with 7 bases lining up with TRBD2. The CDR3 here is CASSSGLAYNEQFF. The DNA for the CDR3 is TGTGCCAGCAGCTCCGGACTAGCCTACAATGAGCAGTTCTTC.